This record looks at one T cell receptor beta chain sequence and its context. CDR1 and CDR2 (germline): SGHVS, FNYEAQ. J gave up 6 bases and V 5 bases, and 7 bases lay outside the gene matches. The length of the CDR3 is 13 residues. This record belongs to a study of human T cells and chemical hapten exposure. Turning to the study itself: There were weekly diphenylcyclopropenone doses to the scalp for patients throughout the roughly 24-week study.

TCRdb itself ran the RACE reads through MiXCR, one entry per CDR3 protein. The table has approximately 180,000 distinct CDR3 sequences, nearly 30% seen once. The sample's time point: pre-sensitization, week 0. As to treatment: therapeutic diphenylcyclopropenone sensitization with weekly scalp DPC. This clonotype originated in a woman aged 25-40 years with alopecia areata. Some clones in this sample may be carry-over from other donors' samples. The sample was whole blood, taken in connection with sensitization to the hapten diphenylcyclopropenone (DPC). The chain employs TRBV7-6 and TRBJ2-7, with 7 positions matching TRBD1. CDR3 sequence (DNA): TGTGCCAGCAGCCTGGGACAGCTAGGCGAGCAGTACTTC. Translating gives CASSLGQLGEQYF.